This TCR beta chain is drawn from a study of human T cells and chemical hapten exposure. The wider study: Patients got weekly scalp diphenylcyclopropenone doses over the roughly 24-week study. Variation in per-sample TCR yields came mainly from small pooled library volume differences.

Time point in this sample: patch test 3, about 24 weeks after DPC sensitization. Treatment described: therapeutic diphenylcyclopropenone sensitization with weekly scalp DPC. The donor pool consisted of alopecia patients aged 18 to 70 years, considered suitable for DPC. The germline V and J ends were trimmed by 5 bases and 9 bases, with 12 bases remaining between them. The CDR3 runs 12 residues. TCRdb analysed the RACE reads with MiXCR anew, one entry per CDR3 protein. The table records 100,000 to 150,000 distinct CDR3 sequences, over 9% of them present only once. The sample here was whole blood, taken in connection with sensitization to the hapten diphenylcyclopropenone (DPC). The clonotype was recovered from a woman between 45 and 65 years old with alopecia areata. Some clones in this sample may be carry-over from other donors' samples. This chain uses TRBV12-3 or TRBV12-4 with TRBJ2-3; a weak D match, TRBD2 (5 bases). The CDR3 nucleotides read TGTGCCAGCAGTCGGTACGGGGAAACGCAGTATTTT. As protein: CASSRYGETQYF.